This T cell receptor (beta chain) appears in the sequencing data of a study of identical twins. A universal primer binding site was introduced by template switching. The final cDNA contained unique molecular identifiers. Via MiXCR, TCRdb re-called the 5' RACE reads, giving one row per CDR3 protein. Of a few hundred thousand distinct CDR3 sequences in the sample, roughly 10% were seen once. The CDR3 spans 15 residues. J was trimmed by 3 bases and V by 4 bases; bases with no gene match: 6. CDR1 and CDR2 from the germline V gene are MNHEY and SMNVEV (reference sequence). As concerns this clonotype: Its antigen is not identified.

The study, taken as a whole, reports: These conclusions were based on statistical analysis (cross-sectional, not following the same donors). The models gave estimates that fell short of the out-of-frame TCR alpha sharing seen in monozygotic twins.

The receptor's source is a woman aged 45 to 65 in good health. The chain links TRBV27 to TRBJ2-7, with TRBD1 matching 10 bases. Input material: naive T cells sorted from blood. CDR3 amino acids: CASSSAGTGVYEQYF. The CDR3 DNA reads TGTGCCAGCAGTTCTGCCGGGACAGGGGTCTACGAGCAGTACTTC.